The following is a TCR beta chain sequence with its context. Its antigen is unknown. This entry belongs to a study of cytomegalovirus exposure and HLA in healthy donors. At the level of the study: Tens of millions of unique TCR sequences came from HLA-typed donors in an early release.

Findings and caveats of the study: Productive rates of about 87% or about 30% were seen for most TCR beta V segments in an earlier analysis. HLA allele associations emerged for around 15,000 TCR beta sequences in a later analysis, at 0.05 false discovery rate.

The CDR3 totals 16 residues. Looked up from germline, CDR1 is KGHSH and CDR2 is LQKENI. V shed 0 bases and J 0 bases; nucleotides not matched to a gene: 4. The PCR used 60 Vbeta and 13 Jbeta primers. Produced via immunoSEQ multiplex PCR; TCRdb's table is partial and in-frame only. Of around 190,000 clones listed, roughly 80% are singletons. The chain combines TRBV18 with TRBJ1-1; 7 nucleotides match TRBD1. The sample taken for sequencing was PBMCs. The receptor was isolated from a middle-aged man in good health and CMV-seronegative. DNA for the CDR3: TGTGCCAGCTCACCACCGGGACAGATCATGAACACTGAAGCTTTCTTT. Translation gives CASSPPGQIMNTEAFF.